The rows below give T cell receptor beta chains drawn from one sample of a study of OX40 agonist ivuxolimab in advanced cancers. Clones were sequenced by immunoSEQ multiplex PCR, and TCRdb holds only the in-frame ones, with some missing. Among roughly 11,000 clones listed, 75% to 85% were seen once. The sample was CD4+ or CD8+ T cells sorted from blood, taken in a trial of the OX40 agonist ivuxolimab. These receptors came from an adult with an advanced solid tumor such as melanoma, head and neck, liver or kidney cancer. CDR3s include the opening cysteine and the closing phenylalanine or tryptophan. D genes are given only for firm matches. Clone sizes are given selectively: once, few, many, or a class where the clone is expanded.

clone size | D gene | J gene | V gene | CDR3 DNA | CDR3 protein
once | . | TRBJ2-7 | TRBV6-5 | TGTGCCAGCAGTGGACAAGCGGTCCCCGACGAGCAGTACTTC | CASSGQAVPDEQYF
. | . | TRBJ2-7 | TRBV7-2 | TGTGCCAGCAGCTTAGGGGGCGGGATCAGCTACGAGCAGTACTTC | CASSLGGGISYEQYF
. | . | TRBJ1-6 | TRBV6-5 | TGTGCCAGCAGCCCTAATAGTGCGGGTTCACCCCTCCACTTT | CASSPNSAGSPLHF
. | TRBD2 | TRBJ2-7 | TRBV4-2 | TGTGCCAGCAGCAAAGAGACTAGCGGGAGAAACTACGAGCAGTACTTC | CASSKETSGRNYEQYF
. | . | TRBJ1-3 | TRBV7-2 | TGTGCCAGCAGCTCCACAGGGCCCGGAAACACCATATATTTT | CASSSTGPGNTIYF
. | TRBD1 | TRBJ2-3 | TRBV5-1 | TGCGCCAGCAGCGCGGGACAGGGGGCCGCAGATACGCAGTATTTT | CASSAGQGAADTQYF
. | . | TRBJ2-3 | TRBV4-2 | TGTGCCAGCAGCCAAGAGTGGGGGACAACAGATACGCAGTATTTT | CASSQEWGTTDTQYF
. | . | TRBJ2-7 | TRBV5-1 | TGCGCCAGCAGCAGCAAACAGGGTTACGAGCAGTACTTC | CASSSKQGYEQYF
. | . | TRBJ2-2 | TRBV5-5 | TGTGCCAGCAGCTTAGGGGGCACCGGGGAGCTGTTTTTT | CASSLGGTGELFF
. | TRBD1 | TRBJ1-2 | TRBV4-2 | TGTGCCAGCAGCCAAGAGGGTGCAGGGGGCGTCTATGGCTACACCTTC | CASSQEGAGGVYGYTF
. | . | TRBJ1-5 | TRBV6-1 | TGTGCCAGCAGTGATTTCTGGGGGGGCAATCAGCCCCAGCATTTT | CASSDFWGGNQPQHF
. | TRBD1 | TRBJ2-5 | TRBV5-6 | TGTGCCAGCAGCTATGGAGGGACAGGAGAGACCCAGTACTTC | CASSYGGTGETQYF
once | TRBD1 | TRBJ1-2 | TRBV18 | TGTGCCAGCTCACCACCTCCGGGACAGCATAACTATGGCTACACCTTC | CASSPPPGQHNYGYTF
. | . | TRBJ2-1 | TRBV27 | TGTGCCAGCACGCAGGGGAGTGCCTACAATGAGCAGTTCTTC | CASTQGSAYNEQFF
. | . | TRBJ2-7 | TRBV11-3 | TGTGCCAGCAGCCAGGGACCTTACGAGCAGTACTTC | CASSQGPYEQYF
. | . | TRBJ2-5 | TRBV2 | TGTGCCAGCAGTGAAGCCCTTGGGGTCGGGGAGACCCAGTACTTC | CASSEALGVGETQYF
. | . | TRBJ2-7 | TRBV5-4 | TGTGCCAGCAGCCTCTGGGGGGTGCACGAGCAGTACTTC | CASSLWGVHEQYF
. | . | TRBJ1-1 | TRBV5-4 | TGTGCCAGCAGCTTAATGAACACTGAAGCTTTCTTT | CASSLMNTEAFF
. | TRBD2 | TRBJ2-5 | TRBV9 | TGTGCCAGCAGCCTTAGCGGGAGTCATCAAGAGACCCAGTACTTC | CASSLSGSHQETQYF
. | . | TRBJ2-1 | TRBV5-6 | TGTGCCAGCAGCCCCTACGGGAATGAGCAGTTCTTC | CASSPYGNEQFF
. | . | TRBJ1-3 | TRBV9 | TGTGCCAGCAGCGTACAGGGAGAAAGCTCTGGAAACACCATATATTTT | CASSVQGESSGNTIYF
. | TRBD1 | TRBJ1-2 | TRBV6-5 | TGTGCCAGCTGGGGACAGGGCTCCTTCGACTACACCTTC | CASWGQGSFDYTF
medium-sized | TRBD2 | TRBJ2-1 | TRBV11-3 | TGTGCCAGCAAGCTTGCGGGAGGCAAGTACAATGAGCAGTTCTTC | CASKLAGGKYNEQFF
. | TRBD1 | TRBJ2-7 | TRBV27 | TGTGCCAGCAGTGAATATTTGACAGGGACCTCCTACGAGCAGTACTTC | CASSEYLTGTSYEQYF
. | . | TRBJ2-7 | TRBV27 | TGTGCCAGCAGTGGGGGCTCCCTAGAGTCCTACGAGCAGTACTTC | CASSGGSLESYEQYF
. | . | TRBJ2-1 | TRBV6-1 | TGTGCCAGTTCAGGGATGGGAAATGAGCAGTTCTTC | CASSGMGNEQFF
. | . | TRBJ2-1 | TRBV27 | TGTGCCAGCAGTTTAAGTAATTACAATGAGCAGTTCTTC | CASSLSNYNEQFF
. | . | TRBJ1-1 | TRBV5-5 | TGTGCCAGCAGCTTGGCAGGGAACACTGAAGCTTTCTTT | CASSLAGNTEAFF
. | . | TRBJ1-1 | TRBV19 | TGTGCCAGTAGTTCGCACGGGGGCATGAACACTGAAGCTTTCTTT | CASSSHGGMNTEAFF
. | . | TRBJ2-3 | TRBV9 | TGTGCCAGCAGCATAGGGGGGGCCAGCACAGATACGCAGTATTTT | CASSIGGASTDTQYF
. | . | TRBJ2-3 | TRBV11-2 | TGTGCCAGCAGCTTATTGGGACGGCCCCGCACAGATACGCAGTATTTT | CASSLLGRPRTDTQYF
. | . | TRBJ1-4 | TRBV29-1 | TGCAGCGTTGAACTGGGGGGATATGAACTGTTTTTT | CSVELGGYELFF
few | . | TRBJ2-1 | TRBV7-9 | TGTGCCAGCAGCTACCCCTTCTCATCGGGGAGACTCGTCAATGAGCAGTTCTTC | CASSYPFSSGRLVNEQFF
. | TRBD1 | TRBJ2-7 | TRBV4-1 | TGCGCCAGCAGCCCACACAGGGGCACTAGTGGCTACGAGCAGTACTTC | CASSPHRGTSGYEQYF
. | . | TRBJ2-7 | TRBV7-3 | TGTGCCAGCAGCTTAGCCCCGGGTGACAGTTCCTACGAGCAGTACTTC | CASSLAPGDSSYEQYF
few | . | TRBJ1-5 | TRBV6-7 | TGTGCCAGCAGTTACCAGCCCCAGCATTTT | CASSYQPQHF
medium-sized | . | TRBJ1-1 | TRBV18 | TGTGCCAGTGTTCAGGGGCTTGAAGCTTTCTTT | CASVQGLEAFF
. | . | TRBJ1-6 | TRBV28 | TGTGCCAGCAACAGGCCCGGCTCCTATAATTCACCCCTCCACTTT | CASNRPGSYNSPLHF
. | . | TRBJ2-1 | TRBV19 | TGTGCCAGTAGTATAAGGGGGGGGCAATACAATGAGCAGTTCTTC | CASSIRGGQYNEQFF
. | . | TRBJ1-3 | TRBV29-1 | TGCAGCGTTGGTGCAGATAATGGCTCTGGAAACACCATATATTTT | CSVGADNGSGNTIYF
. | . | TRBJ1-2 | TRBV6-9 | TGTGCCAGCACTAGACCCCGGGACCGCTGCTACACCTTC | CASTRPRDRCYTF
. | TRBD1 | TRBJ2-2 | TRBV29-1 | TGCAGCGTCGGGGACAGCGACACCGGGGAGCTGTTTTTT | CSVGDSDTGELFF
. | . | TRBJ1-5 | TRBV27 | TGTGCCAGCAGCTATACAGGAACCAATCAGCCCCAGCATTTT | CASSYTGTNQPQHF
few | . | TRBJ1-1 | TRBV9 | TGTGCCAGCAGCGTGAAAGGGGACACTGAAGCTTTCTTT | CASSVKGDTEAFF
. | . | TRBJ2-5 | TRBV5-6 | TGTGCCAGCAGCTTGAACCAAGAGACCCAGTACTTC | CASSLNQETQYF
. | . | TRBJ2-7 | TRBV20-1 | TGCAGTGCCCAGGAATTTTACGAGCAGTACTTC | CSAQEFYEQYF
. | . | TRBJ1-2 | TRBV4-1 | TGCGCCAGCAGCCAAGTGGTAGGGGTTGATGGCTACACCTTC | CASSQVVGVDGYTF
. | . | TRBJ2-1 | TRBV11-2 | TGTGCCAGCAGCTTGACAGGACCCTACAATGAGCAGTTCTTC | CASSLTGPYNEQFF
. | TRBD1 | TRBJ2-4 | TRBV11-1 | TGTGCCAGCAGCTTAGTTGGGACAGTATTTCAGTACTTC | CASSLVGTVFQYF
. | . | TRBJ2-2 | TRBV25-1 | TGTGCCAGCAGTTTTAGGTCTCTGGCCGGGGAGCTGTTTTTT | CASSFRSLAGELFF
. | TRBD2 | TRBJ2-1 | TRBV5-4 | TGTGCCAGCAGGCTAGCGGGAGCCGATGAGCAGTTCTTC | CASRLAGADEQFF
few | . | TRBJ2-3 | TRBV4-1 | TGCGCCAGCAGCCAAAAGACTAGCACAGATACGCAGTATTTT | CASSQKTSTDTQYF
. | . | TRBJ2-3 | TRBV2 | TGTGCCAGCAGGGGCCGCCGAAGGGATACGCAGTATTTT | CASRGRRRDTQYF
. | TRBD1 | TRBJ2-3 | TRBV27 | TGTGCCAGCAGTTGGGACAGGGGGGCAGATACGCAGTATTTT | CASSWDRGADTQYF
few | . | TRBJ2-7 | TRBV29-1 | TGCAGCGTTAAGGGGACAAACTACGAGCAGTACTTC | CSVKGTNYEQYF
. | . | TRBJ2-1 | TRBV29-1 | TGCAGCGTTAATGACGTACCAAGCTCCTACAATGAGCAGTTCTTC | CSVNDVPSSYNEQFF
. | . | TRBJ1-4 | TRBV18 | TGTGCCAGCTCACTAGCCGGACGTCATCCGAATGAAAAACTGTTTTTT | CASSLAGRHPNEKLFF
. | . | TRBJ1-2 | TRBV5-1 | TGCGCCAGCAGCTTGGAGAGCGGACAGAGACGACGCTACACCTTC | CASSLESGQRRRYTF
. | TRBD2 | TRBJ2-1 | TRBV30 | TGTGCCTGGAGTCCCACGGGGCGGGGGGACAATGAGCAGTTCTTC | CAWSPTGRGDNEQFF